This paragraph covers one T cell receptor (beta chain) sequence. Trimming pared 8 bases from V and 10 bases from J, leaving 16 bases between. The CDR3 sequence is 12 residues long. The data were obtained in a study of molecular identifiers for immune sequencing clone quantification. TCRdb re-analysed the PCR reads in MiXCR, keeping a single row per CDR3 protein. The sample includes some 580,000 distinct CDR3 sequences, roughly 27% seen only once; the top ten take about 0.73%. This rearrangement joins TRBV5-3 to TRBJ2-1, with D possibly called TRBD1 or TRBD2 (7 bases each). TRBV5-3 is an ORF; its function is uncertain. This clonotype originated in a human donor in good health. Some libraries in this study had Jurkat cell RNA spiked in. Sequenced sample: naive CD8+ T cells from blood, with Jurkat cell RNA spiked in. Subset described: FACS-sorted CD8+CD4-CCR7+CD45RA+ naive T cells. This chain's CDR3 is CASMGQRGEQFF. The CDR3 DNA sequence: TGTGCCAGCATGGGACAGCGGGGCGAGCAGTTCTTC.